This TCR beta chain originates from a study of blood T cell repertoires in COVID-19 (dated by TCRdb to 2020 to 2022). Looking at the study overall: Collaborator samples came from the United States, Italy and Spain and covered acute and convalescent phases of COVID-19. The repertoires were released in a freely available public database meant as a resource for research on the immune response to SARS-CoV-2. The prospective study material was composed of cDNA or gDNA derived from T cells, B-cell-depleted T cells, or PBMCs. HLA class I and class II types, where available, came from metadata supplied by the sample provider rather than from assay-based typing. Nearly every sample came with metadata listing a de-identified subject ID, COVID-19 status, age in years and sex. The samples were drawn from two sources: the first 160 participants of the ongoing ImmuneRACE study, and over 1,000 subjects contributed by 6 global collaborators. Subjects who had been exposed to COVID-19, were actively infected with it, or had recovered from it provided the deeply sampled blood TCRbeta repertoires that made up the dataset.

Enrolling through a virtual design, the prospective study's participants ranged in age from roughly 18 to 95 years and lived across about two dozen United States geographic areas. In the prospective study, participants were assigned to cohorts based on the clinical history participants reported in a screening survey and a study questionnaire. Recovered participants in ImmuneRACE Cohort 3 were defined by two consecutive negative NP/OP PCR tests, clearance by a healthcare professional, or resolution of symptoms. Mobile phlebotomists in the prospective study collected whole blood, serum and a nasopharyngeal or oropharyngeal swab from every participant. Prospective study participants could optionally give additional blood draws and questionnaires over an approximately 2-month period. Prospective study blood samples were shipped either frozen or at room temperature before DNA extraction. Broader findings and caveats from the paper: The amount of clinical and demographic metadata varied by source and participant and was provided uncurated.

A note on this clone: Its antigen remains undetermined. There are no base qualities to consult, and no much larger clone falls within one base.

TCRbeta CDR3 regions were amplified from genomic DNA by means of the immunoSEQ Assay, a bias-controlled multiplex PCR. In the paper's pipeline: The number of nucleated cells in each sample was estimated from the amplification of reference gene primers within the assay. Sequence reads were collapsed and filtered to measure the absolute abundance of every unique TCRbeta CDR3 rearrangement. For each sample, productive Simpson clonality was calculated as the square root of Simpson's diversity index over productive rearrangements. Imported from immuneACCESS, the table was reduced by TCRdb to in-frame sequences with V and J called. These copies leave out some clones; in studies compared against another copy, an unresolved V gene accounts for under half, and the cause of the remainder is not known. V and J calls and clone size follow that table, whereas D and trimming were derived from the DNA. The sample data list hundreds of thousands of clones, and 85% to 90% of these were observed just once. Around 1% of the sample belongs to the ten largest clones.

The sequencing sample was made of PBMCs or T cells enriched from blood (not recorded which). This clonotype originated in a man aged 18-30 years who had recovered from COVID-19.

The DNA is TGTGCCAGCAGCAAAGACATGAACACTGAAGCTTTCTTT. Its amino acids are CASSKDMNTEAFF. The chain was built from TRBV12-3 or TRBV12-4 and TRBJ1-1; the D gene remains uncertain. Counted from cysteine to phenylalanine, this CDR3 has 13 amino acids. Only the CDR3 region is kept as DNA, spanning 39 bases read in frame from base 1. V is clipped by 6 bases and J by 0 bases, and the sequence between their germline boundaries is 8 bases long.